The entry that follows covers one T cell receptor (beta chain) sequence. Antigen: not known. Vbeta (60) and Jbeta (13) primers were used in the PCR. Sequencing used immunoSEQ multiplex PCR; TCRdb keeps in-frame clones, though not all of them. The table includes about 140,000 clones, 70% to 75% detected once. Germline CDR1 and CDR2: SGHVS and FQNEAQ. The V and J ends lost 3 bases and 15 bases, in that order; junction bases with no gene match: 18. This CDR3 has 16 amino acids. This record belongs to a study of cytomegalovirus exposure and HLA in healthy donors. Study-wide results and caveats: Across HLA loci, a later analysis found differing TCR association rates, with DRB1 most and HLA-C fewest. Fewer N-insertions (relative to the 666-donor mean) were reportedly seen in an Asian-associated ancestry cluster in a later analysis. TRBV6-2, TRBV6-3 and some other V segments were excluded as indistinguishable. The productive fraction for most TCR beta V segments was about 90% or about 30% in an earlier analysis.

The source is a woman aged 30 to 39 in good health and CMV-seronegative. Sequencing was done on a sample of PBMCs. The V call is TRBV7-8, the J call TRBJ1-4; 8 bases agree with TRBD1. Here the CDR3 reads CASSLRGQAGPKMVFF. The DNA for the CDR3 is TGTGCCAGCAGCTTGCGGGGACAGGCGGGGCCAAAAATGGTGTTTTTT.